These 18 T cell receptor beta chains share one sample of origin, sequenced in a study of sequential checkpoint blockade in melanoma. Assay used: immunoSEQ multiplex PCR; TCRdb lists only in-frame clones, some missing. The repertoire has 40,000 or so clones, over 30% of them found once; the top ten carry 1.5% to 2%. The treatment: randomized to nivolumab then ipilimumab (arm A) or the reverse (arm B). Specimen: tumor tissue (inferred from file names), collected from a patient given nivolumab and ipilimumab in sequence. The source of these receptors is a human donor with melanoma.

In its sample, this clone was seen a few times. The rearrangement links TRBV6-8 to TRBJ1-1, with D possibly being TRBD1 (5 bases). This CDR3 is built from 14 residues. Trimming shortened V by 2 bases and J by 4 bases, and 11 bases separated the two germline ends. The germline CDR1 and CDR2 sequences are MNHGY and SAAAGT. This CDR3 reads CASSYIGAGTEAFF. CDR3 DNA sequence: TGTGCCAGCAGTTACATAGGGGCGGGCACTGAAGCTTTCTTT.

This chain links TRBV5-1 with TRBJ2-5; TRBD2 agrees at 10 bases. Germline CDR1 SGHRS, CDR2 YFSETQ. The CDR3 sequence is 16 residues long. The ends lost 0 bases at V and 4 bases at J; junction bases unmatched: 6. CDR3 loop: CASSLESSGSGETQYF. The CDR3 coding sequence is TGCGCCAGCAGCTTGGAATCTAGCGGGAGTGGAGAGACCCAGTACTTC.

The chain recombines TRBV28 with TRBJ2-3, with TRBD2 as a possible D gene (6 bases). The germline gives CDR1 MDHEN, CDR2 SYDVKM. The CDR3 is made up of 16 amino acids. V was shortened by 7 bases and J by 0 bases, with 17 bases between the two germline ends. The CDR3 loop reads CASNRGGWVSTDTQYF. The CDR3 DNA sequence: TGTGCCAGCAATCGTGGGGGGTGGGTAAGCACAGATACGCAGTATTTT.

The chain uses TRBV14 and TRBJ2-1; D is perhaps TRBD1 or TRBD2 (5 bases each). There are 16 residues in the CDR3. The V gene's germline CDR1 is SGHDN and CDR2 FVKESK. Trimming shortened V by 0 bases and J by 5 bases, and 14 bases separated the two germline ends. This chain's CDR3 is CASSQDWWGSDNEQFF. CDR3 DNA sequence: TGTGCCAGCAGCCAAGATTGGTGGGGGTCGGACAATGAGCAGTTCTTC. Full variable domain (missing parts from reference TRBV14 and TRBJ2-1): EAGVTQFPSHSVIEKGQTVTLRCDPISGHDNLYWYRRVMGKEIKFLLHFVKESKQDESGMPNNRFLAERTGGTYSTLKVQPAELEDSGVYFCASSQDWWGSDNEQFFGPGTRLTVL.

The chain links TRBV11-3 to TRBJ2-7; TRBD2 might be the D (5 bases). CDR1 and CDR2 from the germline V gene are SGHNT and YENEEA. Trimming removed 2 bases at V and 2 bases at J, with 10 bases between. The CDR3 has 14 amino acids. CDR3 sequence: CASSLRETAYEQYF. The CDR3, as DNA: TGTGCCAGCAGCTTAAGGGAGACTGCCTACGAGCAGTACTTC.

The chain combines TRBV10-2 with TRBJ1-2, with 9 bases lining up with TRBD1. This CDR3 region has 14 residues. Germline trimming cut 7 bases from V and 4 bases from J; bases unmatched to any gene: 7. Per the germline V gene, CDR1 is WSHSY and CDR2 is SAAADI. The CDR3 reads CASTLTGGAYGYTF. CDR3 DNA sequence: TGCGCCAGCACCTTGACAGGGGGGGCCTATGGCTACACCTTC.

This clone was observed a few times. The V gene is TRBV6-8, the J gene TRBJ1-3; TRBD1 matches at 8 bases. The CDR3 runs 13 residues. CDR1 MNHGY and CDR2 SAAAGT come from the germline V gene. V lost 10 bases and J lost 8; bases outside the gene matches: 10. CDR3 amino acids: CAITPLTGDTIYF. DNA for the CDR3: TGTGCCATCACCCCTCTGACAGGGGACACCATATATTTT.

This clone was seen a handful of times. The chain links TRBV11-3 to TRBJ1-2; D is undetermined. The V gene lost 3 bases and the J gene lost 8 bases, with 16 bases spanning the gap. CDR1 and CDR2 (germline): SGHNT, YENEEA. The CDR3 totals 14 residues. CDR3 residues: CASSLPDSPVGYTF. The CDR3 bases are TGTGCCAGCAGCTTGCCTGACTCACCGGTGGGCTACACCTTC.

This clone appeared a few times. V usage is TRBV6-8 and J usage is TRBJ1-1; D might be TRBD1 (6 bases). This CDR3 comprises 13 residues. The V end was cut by 10 bases, the J end by 5 bases, with 17 bases between. CDR1 MNHGY and CDR2 SAAAGT come from the germline V gene. Written as DNA, the CDR3 is TGTGCCATCGCTATGTCAGGGGAAACTGAAGCTTTCTTT. This gives the protein CAIAMSGETEAFF.

CDR3 amino acids: CAWIHRWGYTF. DNA of the CDR3: TGTGCCTGGATTCACCGGTGGGGCTACACCTTC. J is TRBJ1-2 and V is TRBV30; D remains ambiguous. CDR1 is GTSNPN and CDR2 is SVGIG in the germline V gene (reference sequence). Between the trimmed V and J ends, which lost 4 bases and 8 bases, there was a span of 11 bases. The CDR3 runs to 11 residues.

This chain links TRBV5-1 with TRBJ2-6, with 11 bases matching TRBD1. This CDR3 is built from 16 residues. Germline V CDR1 and CDR2: SGHRS, YFSETQ. With V trimmed by 4 bases and J by 0 bases, 0 bases remained unmatched. CDR3 sequence: CASSGTGGSGANVLTF. The CDR3 DNA is TGCGCCAGCAGCGGGACAGGGGGCTCTGGGGCCAACGTCCTGACTTTC.

The CDR3, as DNA: TGTGCCAGTAGAGACAGGGGTTCAGACTATGGCTACACCTTC. It specifies CASRDRGSDYGYTF. V usage is TRBV19 and J usage is TRBJ1-2; 8 nucleotides line up with TRBD1. The V and J ends lost 6 bases and 3 bases, in that order; junction bases with no gene match: 6. Germline CDR1 LNHDA, CDR2 SQIVND (reference sequence). CDR3 length equals 14 residues.

The V and J genes are TRBV19 and TRBJ1-3; D is ambiguous. Trimming took 3 bases from V and 8 from J, leaving 11 bases between them. This CDR3 comprises 13 residues. Germline V CDR1 and CDR2: LNHDA, SQIVND (reference sequence). The CDR3: CASSIGLRDTIYF. The DNA for the CDR3 is TGTGCCAGTAGTATCGGCCTGAGGGACACCATATATTTT.

This clone was detected a few times. V gene TRBV6-7 combines with J gene TRBJ2-5, with D perhaps matching TRBD2 (6 bases). TRBV6-7 is an ORF; its function is uncertain. Trimming pared 5 bases from V and 2 bases from J, leaving 18 bases between. This CDR3 has 16 residues. CDR3 sequence: CASSEGTVLAQETQYF. In nucleotides, the CDR3 is TGTGCCAGCAGTGAAGGGACTGTCCTTGCACAAGAGACCCAGTACTTC.

A few counts support this clone. The rearrangement links TRBV28 to TRBJ2-7; D might be TRBD2 (5 bases). Germline V gene sequence: CDR1 MDHEN, CDR2 SYDVKM. Trimming stripped 6 bases from V and 7 bases from J, with 19 bases between. CDR3 length equals 14 residues. CDR3 in amino acids: CASSGITGFGEQYF. The CDR3, as DNA: TGTGCCAGCAGCGGGATAACGGGTTTCGGTGAGCAGTACTTC.

This clone showed up just a few times. V gene TRBV19 combines with J gene TRBJ1-1; no reliable D call. The CDR3 has 13 amino acids. The germline V and J ends were trimmed by 5 bases and 5 bases, with 12 bases remaining between them. Germline CDR1 and CDR2: LNHDA and SQIVND (reference sequence). CDR3 region: CASSPSVGTEAFF. The CDR3 nucleotides are TGTGCCAGTAGTCCCAGTGTGGGTACTGAAGCTTTCTTT.

The table lists this clone with a few counts. This chain uses TRBV11-3 with TRBJ2-7, with D tentatively TRBD1 (6 bases). The V gene's germline CDR1 is SGHNT and CDR2 YENEEA. The CDR3 loop spans 14 amino acids. With 5 bases removed from V and 2 bases from J, the gap between germline ends came to 13 bases. The CDR3 DNA sequence: TGTGCCAGCAGCCCTACGGGACACCCCTACGAGCAGTACTTC. As protein: CASSPTGHPYEQYF.

V and J are TRBV9 and TRBJ1-3; 7 bases align to TRBD1. The V gene's germline CDR1 is SGDLS and CDR2 YYNGEE. J gave up 3 bases and V 4 bases, and 4 bases lay outside the gene matches. The CDR3 extends over 14 amino acids. The CDR3 coding sequence is TGTGCCAGCAGCCCTCACAGGGGTGGAAACACCATATATTTT. Protein sequence: CASSPHRGGNTIYF. Complete variable domain (other parts from reference TRBV9 and TRBJ1-3): DSGVTQTPKHLITATGQRVTLRCSPRSGDLSVYWYQQSLDQGLQFLIQYYNGEERAKGNILERFSAQQFPDLHSELNLSSLELGDSALYFCASSPHRGGNTIYFGEGSWLTVV.